The 11 T cell receptor beta chains below come from one sample, sequenced in a study of long-term antiretroviral therapy in people with HIV. Survey-level immunoSEQ v3.0 assays were run. The data were produced by immunoSEQ multiplex PCR, yet TCRdb's version contains in-frame clones alone and is incomplete. The sample has 20,000 to 25,000 clones, about 80% seen once. The sample here was unsorted PBMCs, taken 0.5 years before starting antiretroviral therapy. These receptors all stem from a man aged 35 to 55 with HIV.

This chain links TRBV6-5 with TRBJ1-5; D not resolved. Trimming took off 0 bases at V and 7 bases at J, with 10 bases between the two ends. The CDR3 totals 14 residues. CDR1 and CDR2 from the germline V gene are MNHEY and SVGAGI. The CDR3 loop reads CASSYSQPWQPQHF. The DNA of the CDR3 is TGTGCCAGCAGTTACTCCCAACCTTGGCAGCCCCAGCATTTT.

The rearrangement links TRBV30 to TRBJ1-1, with no clear D. The CDR3 runs 13 residues. V gave up 3 bases and J gave up 4 bases, with 12 bases separating them. CDR1 and CDR2 from the germline V gene are GTSNPN and SVGIG (reference sequence). DNA for the CDR3: TGTGCCTGGAGATGGCTCGAGGGCACTGAAGCTTTCTTT. Amino acids: CAWRWLEGTEAFF.

This clone is a singleton in its sample. V is TRBV11-3 and J is TRBJ2-3, with D possibly called TRBD1 or TRBD2 (5 bases each). CDR3 length: 16 amino acids. Germline CDR1 is SGHNT and CDR2 is YENEEA. V was pared by 4 bases and J by 2 bases, with 16 bases between. In DNA form, the CDR3 reads TGTGCCAGCAGCTCCCCTCCCGGGGACCTCACAGATACGCAGTATTTT. This gives the protein CASSSPPGDLTDTQYF. Full variable domain (remainder filled in from reference TRBV11-3 and TRBJ2-3): EAGVVQSPRYKIIEKKQPVAFWCNPISGHNTLYWYLQNLGQGPELLIRYENEEAVDDSQLPKDRFSAERLKGVDSTLKIQPAELGDSAVYLCASSSPPGDLTDTQYFGPGTRLTVL.

V is TRBV19 and J is TRBJ1-1, with D possibly being TRBD1 (5 bases). CDR1 and CDR2 (germline): LNHDA, SQIVND (reference sequence). The CDR3 consists of 15 residues. The ends were cut back, 4 bases at V and 1 base at J, with 13 bases in the middle. CDR3 DNA sequence: TGTGCCAGTAGTACCCTCTCGGGGGGGAACACTGAAGCTTTCTTT. Encoded protein: CASSTLSGGNTEAFF.

This chain links TRBV7-2 with TRBJ1-1; D is uncertain. Per germline, CDR1 SGHTA and CDR2 FQGNSA. The germline V and J ends were trimmed by 1 base and 0 bases, with 6 bases remaining between them. The CDR3 runs 14 residues. The CDR3 sequence is CASSLDQLNTEAFF. The CDR3 DNA is TGTGCCAGCAGCTTAGACCAGTTGAACACTGAAGCTTTCTTT.

V is TRBV13 and J is TRBJ2-3; weak D call: TRBD2 (6 bases). The length of the CDR3 is 15 residues. The V gene lost 0 bases and the J gene lost 2 bases, with 9 bases spanning the gap. Germline V lookup: CDR1 PRHDT, CDR2 FYEKMQ (reference sequence). Here the CDR3 reads CASSLGGSFTDTQYF. The CDR3 nucleotides read TGTGCCAGCAGCTTAGGCGGGAGCTTCACAGATACGCAGTATTTT.

The chain uses TRBV14 and TRBJ2-3, with D perhaps TRBD1 (5 bases). CDR3 size: 13 residues. CDR1 and CDR2 from the germline V gene are SGHDN and FVKESK. With 0 bases removed from V and 9 bases from J, the gap between germline ends came to 10 bases. The CDR3 DNA sequence: TGTGCCAGCAGCCAAGATAGGGGCTGGACGCAGTATTTT. It encodes CASSQDRGWTQYF.

The rearrangement joins TRBV6-1 to TRBJ2-4, with 9 bases lining up with TRBD1. The CDR3 runs 15 residues. Germline CDR1 and CDR2: MNHNS and SASEGT. Losses at the gene ends were 6 bases for V and 4 bases for J; bases not matched to a gene: 7. The CDR3 protein is CASRLKGTGKNIQYF. The CDR3 nucleotides read TGTGCCAGCAGACTTAAAGGGACAGGGAAAAACATTCAGTACTTC.

This chain uses TRBV7-9 with TRBJ2-5, with 8 bases lining up with TRBD2. Trimming cost V 7 bases and J 4 bases; bases outside gene matches: 2. This CDR3 is built from 12 residues. The germline V gene has CDR1 SEHNR and CDR2 FQNEAQ (reference sequence). The CDR3 is CASTGLAETQYF. Written as DNA, the CDR3 is TGTGCCAGCACCGGACTAGCAGAGACCCAGTACTTC.

The rearrangement uses TRBV6-1 and TRBJ1-5; no reliable D call. This CDR3 region has 18 residues. Germline assignment: CDR1 MNHNS and CDR2 SASEGT. V was clipped by 2 bases and J by 12 bases, with 29 bases between them. The CDR3 region is CASSERFMAGALEELQHF. In DNA form, the CDR3 reads TGTGCCAGCAGTGAAAGGTTTATGGCAGGAGCTCTTGAAGAGCTCCAGCATTTT.

The chain couples TRBV10-3 to TRBJ1-1; the match to TRBD1 covers 9 bases. After removal of 5 bases from V and 2 bases from J, the junction contained 6 bases not matched to a gene. The CDR3 consists of 15 residues. The germline gives CDR1 ENHRY, CDR2 SYGVKD. This chain's CDR3 is CAISRGTGLNTEAFF. CDR3 in DNA: TGTGCCATCAGTAGAGGGACAGGGCTAAACACTGAAGCTTTCTTT.